This T cell receptor beta chain was profiled in a study of control samples from healthy donors and cancer patients. Trimming left V 3 bases short and J 5 bases short, with 14 bases between. CDR1 and CDR2 (germline): SGDLS, YYNGEE. This CDR3 has 15 amino acids. Some clones are missing from TCRdb's copy, which holds only in-frame ones; the method was immunoSEQ multiplex PCR. The sample holds roughly 130,000 clones, around 90% seen once. This clone was observed once. V and J are TRBV9 and TRBJ2-2, with D possibly matching TRBD2 (5 bases). Sequencing used blood. This clonotype originated in a man aged 18-30 years in good health. CDR3 DNA sequence: TGTGCCAGCAGCGGAGGCGGGCGGACGACCGGGGAGCTGTTTTTT. Protein sequence: CASSGGGRTTGELFF.